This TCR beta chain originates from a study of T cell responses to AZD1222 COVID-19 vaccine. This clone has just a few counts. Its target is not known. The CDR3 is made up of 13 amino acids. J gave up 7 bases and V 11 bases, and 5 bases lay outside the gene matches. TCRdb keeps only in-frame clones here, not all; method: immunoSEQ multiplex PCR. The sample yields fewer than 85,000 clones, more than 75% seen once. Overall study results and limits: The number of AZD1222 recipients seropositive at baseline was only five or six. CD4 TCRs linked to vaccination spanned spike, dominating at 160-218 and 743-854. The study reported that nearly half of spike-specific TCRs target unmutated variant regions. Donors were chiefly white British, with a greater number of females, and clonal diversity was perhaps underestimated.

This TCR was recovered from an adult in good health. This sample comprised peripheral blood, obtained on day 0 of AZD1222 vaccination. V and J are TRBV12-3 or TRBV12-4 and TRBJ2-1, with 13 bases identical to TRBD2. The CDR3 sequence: CAGRTSGSNEQFF. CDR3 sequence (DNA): TGTGCCGGACGGACTAGCGGGAGTAATGAGCAGTTCTTC.